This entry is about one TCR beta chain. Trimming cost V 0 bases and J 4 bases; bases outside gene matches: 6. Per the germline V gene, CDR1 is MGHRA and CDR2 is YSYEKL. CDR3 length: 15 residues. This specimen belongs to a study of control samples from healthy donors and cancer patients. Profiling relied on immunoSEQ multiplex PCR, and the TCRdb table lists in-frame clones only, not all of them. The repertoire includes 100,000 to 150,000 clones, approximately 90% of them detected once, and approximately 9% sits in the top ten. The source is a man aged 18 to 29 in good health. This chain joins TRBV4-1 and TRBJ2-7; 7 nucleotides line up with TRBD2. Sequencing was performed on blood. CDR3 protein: CASSQEPGGRYEQYF. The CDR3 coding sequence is TGCGCCAGCAGCCAAGAACCGGGGGGTCGTTACGAGCAGTACTTC.